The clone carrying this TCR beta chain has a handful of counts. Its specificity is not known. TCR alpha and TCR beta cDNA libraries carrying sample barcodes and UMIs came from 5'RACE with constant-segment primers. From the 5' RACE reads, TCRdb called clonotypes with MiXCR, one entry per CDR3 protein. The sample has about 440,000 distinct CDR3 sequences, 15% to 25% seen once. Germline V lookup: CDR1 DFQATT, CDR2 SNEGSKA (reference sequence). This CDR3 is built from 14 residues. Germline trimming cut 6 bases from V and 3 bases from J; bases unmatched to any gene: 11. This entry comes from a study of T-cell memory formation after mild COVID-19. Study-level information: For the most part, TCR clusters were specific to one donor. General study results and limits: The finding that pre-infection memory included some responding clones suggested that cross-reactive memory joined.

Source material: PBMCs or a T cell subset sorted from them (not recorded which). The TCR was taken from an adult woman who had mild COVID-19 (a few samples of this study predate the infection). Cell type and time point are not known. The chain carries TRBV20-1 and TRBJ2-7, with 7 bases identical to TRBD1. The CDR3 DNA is TGCAGTGCCGTCTCTCCGGGACAGAACTACGAGCAGTACTTC. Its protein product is CSAVSPGQNYEQYF.